These 31 T cell receptor beta chains came from one sample sequenced in a study of cytomegalovirus exposure and HLA in healthy donors (dated by TCRdb to about 2017). Libraries were built with the immunoSEQ multiplex PCR assay. The multiplex PCR relied on a mix of 60 forward primers for TCR Vbeta segments and 13 reverse primers for TCR Jbeta segments. The source is immuneACCESS, and TCRdb retained only in-frame sequences with V and J called. Part of the clones is not carried over; for the studies checked, unresolved V genes explain less than half of this, and the remainder is unexplained. The sample table contains more than 95,000 clones; only one count was recorded for around 76% of them. Approximately 10% of the sample lies in the top ten. What was sequenced was PBMCs. These receptors were collected from a woman younger than 30 in good health and CMV-seropositive.

The V and J genes are TRBV10-3 and TRBJ2-1; 7 bases are shared with TRBD2. The CDR3 consists of 16 residues. V was pared by 6 bases and J by 7 bases, with 15 bases of the junction left unmatched. Germline V gene data show CDR1 as ENHRY and CDR2 as SYGVKD. This CDR3 is CAIRAGTAYGGNEQFF. The CDR3, as DNA: TGTGCCATCAGGGCCGGGACTGCCTACGGGGGGAATGAGCAGTTCTTC.

This rearrangement joins TRBV30 to TRBJ2-3, with 10 bases matching TRBD2. With 5 bases clipped from V and 5 bases from J, the junction kept 22 bases outside the gene matches. CDR3 length: 19 amino acids. CDR1 is GTSNPN, CDR2 SVGIG, per germline (reference sequence). The DNA of the CDR3 is TGTGCCTGGGAAAAGCCAGGCCCATCTTCTAGCGGGAGAGAAGATACGCAGTATTTT. Residues: CAWEKPGPSSSGREDTQYF.

CDR3 loop: CASSRRGPSTDTQYF. CDR3 bases: TGTGCCAGCAGTCGGAGGGGCCCTAGCACAGATACGCAGTATTTT. The rearrangement joins TRBV6-5 to TRBJ2-3; D might be TRBD2 (6 bases). The CDR3 extends over 15 amino acids. The V end was cut by 5 bases, the J end by 0 bases, with 12 bases between. Germline V CDR1 and CDR2: MNHEY, SVGAGI.

The J gene is TRBJ2-7, the V gene TRBV27; 11 bases fit TRBD1. CDR1 is MNHEY and CDR2 is SMNVEV in the germline V gene (reference sequence). This CDR3 region has 15 residues. With 1 base clipped from V and 3 bases from J, the junction kept 2 bases outside the gene matches. Here the CDR3 reads CASSLLGTGGYEQYF. The CDR3 DNA reads TGTGCCAGCAGTTTATTAGGGACAGGGGGCTACGAGCAGTACTTC.

This sequence joins TRBV29-1 and TRBJ2-7; 10 bases align to TRBD2. V was pared by 5 bases and J by 7 bases, with 11 bases of the junction left unmatched. The CDR3 has 14 amino acids. Germline V gene data show CDR1 as SQVTM and CDR2 as ANQGSEA. This CDR3 reads CSVSGRASYGEQYF. The CDR3 DNA reads TGCAGCGTTAGCGGGAGGGCCTCTTATGGGGAGCAGTACTTC.

The rearrangement links TRBV5-1 to TRBJ2-1, with D perhaps matching TRBD2 (5 bases). This CDR3 has 15 residues. Per germline, CDR1 SGHRS and CDR2 YFSETQ. V lost 0 bases and J lost 10, with 17 bases in between. For the CDR3, the DNA is TGCGCCAGCAGCTTGGGTCGGCTGCGGGCTGCGGAGCAGTTCTTC. Residues: CASSLGRLRAAEQFF.

In DNA, the CDR3 is TGTGCCAGCAGCCTCCTAAGCGACAGGGATGATCAGCCCCAGCATTTT. Translated, it gives CASSLLSDRDDQPQHF. The chain links TRBV28 to TRBJ1-5; 7 bases map to TRBD1. Per the germline V gene, CDR1 is MDHEN and CDR2 is SYDVKM. The CDR3 is 16 amino acids. J was trimmed by 5 bases and V by 6 bases; bases with no gene match: 13.

The J gene is TRBJ1-1, the V gene TRBV28; no clear D gene. Trimming removed 3 bases from V and 6 bases from J, with 14 bases in between. In germline, CDR1 is MDHEN, CDR2 SYDVKM. The CDR3 contains 14 residues. CDR3: CASSLLVGSAEAFF. CDR3 in DNA: TGTGCCAGCAGTTTGCTGGTAGGGAGCGCTGAAGCTTTCTTT.

The CDR3 spells CASSPANAGSRTEKLFF. The CDR3 DNA follows: TGTGCCAGCAGCCCCGCCAACGCCGGGTCCCGAACCGAAAAACTGTTTTTT. The rearrangement uses TRBV13 and TRBJ1-4; D not resolved. Germline loops: CDR1 PRHDT, CDR2 FYEKMQ (reference sequence). V lost 5 bases and J lost 8, with 24 bases in between. This CDR3 has 17 amino acids.

V is TRBV10-3 and J is TRBJ2-2; TRBD2 is a possible D gene (6 bases). CDR3 length: 16 amino acids. Trimming pared 2 bases from V and 4 bases from J, leaving 14 bases between. Germline V gene data show CDR1 as ENHRY and CDR2 as SYGVKD. In DNA, the CDR3 is TGTGCCATCAGTGAGGACGGGGGAAGGACCACCGGGGAGCTGTTTTTT. Translation: CAISEDGGRTTGELFF.

The V and J genes are TRBV5-4 and TRBJ2-5; 14 nucleotides line up with TRBD2. CDR3 length: 18 residues. Germline V lookup: CDR1 SGHNT, CDR2 YYREEE (reference sequence). Trimming removed 0 bases from V and 5 bases from J; junction bases left unmatched: 9. As DNA, the CDR3 is TGTGCCAGCAGCTTGGGACTAGCGGGAGGGCCGGGCGTTGAGACCCAGTACTTC. It is translated as CASSLGLAGGPGVETQYF.

J is TRBJ2-7 and V is TRBV6-1; D might be TRBD1 (7 bases). This CDR3 region has 15 residues. Germline V CDR1 and CDR2: MNHNS, SASEGT. Trimming cost V 0 bases and J 1 base, with 10 bases left between them. CDR3 loop: CASSEAEGASYEQYF. CDR3 bases: TGTGCCAGCAGTGAAGCGGAGGGGGCGTCCTACGAGCAGTACTTC.

The rearrangement uses TRBV7-9 and TRBJ1-5; 10 bases agree with TRBD1. The V and J ends lost 4 bases and 6 bases, in that order; junction bases with no gene match: 9. The CDR3 runs 16 residues. The germline V gene has CDR1 SEHNR and CDR2 FQNEAQ (reference sequence). CDR3: CASSSRDRGVAQPQHF. For the CDR3, the DNA is TGTGCCAGCAGCTCCAGGGACAGGGGAGTGGCTCAGCCCCAGCATTTT.

This clone was seen only a few times. The V and J genes are TRBV5-1 and TRBJ1-2; D is uncertain. Germline CDR1 is SGHRS and CDR2 is YFSETQ. The CDR3 covers 13 residues. V was pared by 4 bases and J by 1 base, with 8 bases between. The CDR3, as DNA: TGCGCCAGCAGCCCCCAGGATAACTATGGCTACACCTTC. It encodes CASSPQDNYGYTF. The variable domain in full, completed from reference TRBV5-1 and TRBJ1-2, reads KAGVTQTPRYLIKTRGQQVTLSCSPISGHRSVSWYQQTPGQGLQFLFEYFSETQRNKGNFPGRFSGRQFSNSRSEMNVSTLELGDSALYLCASSPQDNYGYTFGSGTRLTVV.

J is TRBJ2-7 and V is TRBV30; 9 bases match TRBD1. Germline CDR1 is GTSNPN and CDR2 is SVGIG (reference sequence). The V gene end was trimmed by 3 bases and the J gene end by 5 bases; junction bases not matched to a gene: 8. CDR3 size: 14 residues. The DNA for the CDR3 is TGTGCCTGGAGGTTAACAGGGGGCGGGCACGAGCAGTACTTC. Amino acids: CAWRLTGGGHEQYF. Based on the CDR3 plus reference TRBV30 and TRBJ2-7, the full variable domain is SQTIHQWPATLVQPVGSPLSLECTVEGTSNPNLYWYRQAAGRGLQLLFYSVGIGQISSEVPQNLSASRPQDRQFILSSKKLLLSDSGFYLCAWRLTGGGHEQYFGPGTRLTVT.

V is TRBV9 and J is TRBJ2-1, with 7 bases identical to TRBD1. The CDR3 runs to 15 residues. The V gene's germline CDR1 is SGDLS and CDR2 YYNGEE. The trim removed 3 bases at V and 2 bases at J, leaving 5 bases unmatched. The CDR3 nucleotides are TGTGCCAGCAGCGAGACAGGGTTTCCCTACAATGAGCAGTTCTTC. It translates to CASSETGFPYNEQFF.

The chain is built from TRBV6-1 and TRBJ2-5; D call uncertain. This CDR3 spans 14 amino acids. The V and J ends lost 0 bases and 3 bases respectively, with 8 bases between them. The germline gives CDR1 MNHNS, CDR2 SASEGT. For the CDR3, the DNA is TGTGCCAGCAGTGAAGCCCAGGTTGAAGAGACCCAGTACTTC. Its translation is CASSEAQVEETQYF.

The V call is TRBV7-2, the J call TRBJ2-3; 9 bases agree with TRBD2. Trimming cost V 1 base and J 0 bases; bases outside gene matches: 5. The CDR3 runs 17 residues. The germline CDR1 and CDR2 sequences are SGHTA and FQGNSA. CDR3 coding DNA: TGTGCCAGCAGCTTAGGTGTTAGCGGGGGTAGCACAGATACGCAGTATTTT. Protein sequence: CASSLGVSGGSTDTQYF. The complete variable domain, with remaining parts taken from reference TRBV7-2 and TRBJ2-3, reads GAGVSQSPSNKVTEKGKDVELRCDPISGHTALYWYRQSLGQGLEFLIYFQGNSAPDKSGLPSDRFSAERTGGSVSTLTIQRTQQEDSAVYLCASSLGVSGGSTDTQYFGPGTRLTVL.

The chain couples TRBV5-1 to TRBJ2-2, with TRBD2 as a possible D gene (5 bases). Trimming cost V 3 bases and J 4 bases, with 13 bases left between them. The germline CDR1 and CDR2 sequences are SGHRS and YFSETQ. The length of the CDR3 is 15 residues. The CDR3 loop is CASSSRTAGTGELFF. In DNA form, the CDR3 reads TGCGCCAGCAGCTCTAGGACTGCTGGCACCGGGGAGCTGTTTTTT.

This clone has a handful of counts. A far larger clone lies a single base away; this is likely a read error. The V gene is TRBV27, the J gene TRBJ2-4; 7 positions agree with TRBD1. The DNA end is more similar to TRBJ2-6, so the J call may be wrong. The CDR3 has 15 amino acids. Per germline, CDR1 MNHEY and CDR2 SMNVEV (reference sequence). CDR3 protein: CASSPYRGGAHVLTF. Written as DNA, the CDR3 is TGTGCCAGCAGTCCCTACAGGGGTGGGGCCCACGTCCTGACTTTC.

The V and J genes are TRBV7-8 and TRBJ1-1; TRBD1 is a possible D gene (6 bases). There are 14 residues in the CDR3. Trimming stripped 7 bases from V and 5 bases from J, with 17 bases between. In germline, CDR1 is SGHVS, CDR2 FQNEAQ. The CDR3 region is CASTPGGARTEAFF. The CDR3 region has the DNA TGTGCCAGCACCCCGGGGGGGGCGCGGACTGAAGCTTTCTTT.

This clone has more than one count but fewer than ten. This rearrangement joins TRBV6-6 to TRBJ2-1; weak D call: TRBD2 (6 bases). Deletions cut 2 bases from V and 1 base from J, with 9 bases between. This CDR3 contains 15 residues. In germline, CDR1 is MNHNY, CDR2 SVGAGI (reference sequence). CDR3 protein: CASSYAGPSYNEQFF. For the CDR3, the DNA is TGTGCCAGCAGTTACGCGGGGCCTTCCTACAATGAGCAGTTCTTC.

The chain uses TRBV7-3 and TRBJ2-1; TRBD1 is a possible D gene (7 bases). Between the trimmed V and J ends, which lost 4 bases and 6 bases, there was a span of 31 bases. CDR3 length: 20 residues. CDR1 is SGHTA, CDR2 FQGTGA, per germline. This CDR3 is CASSSDRRRLVLISCNEQFF. For the CDR3, the DNA is TGTGCCAGCAGCTCGGACAGGCGACGACTAGTCCTCATCTCTTGCAATGAGCAGTTCTTC.

The chain carries TRBV10-3 and TRBJ2-5; maybe TRBD2 (6 bases). The CDR3 is 13 amino acids. V dropped 9 bases and J dropped 4 bases, with 15 bases sitting between them. The V gene's germline CDR1 is ENHRY and CDR2 SYGVKD. The CDR3 DNA reads TGTGCCATGGAGCGGGCCTTGGGAGAGACCCAGTACTTC. Encoded protein: CAMERALGETQYF.

The CDR3 sequence: CASSQKGQKNTEAFF. The CDR3 DNA sequence: TGCGCCAGCAGCCAGAAGGGGCAGAAGAACACTGAAGCTTTCTTT. The rearrangement joins TRBV4-3 to TRBJ1-1, with a tentative D call TRBD1 (5 bases). V gave up 3 bases and J gave up 1 base, with 12 bases separating them. There are 15 residues in the CDR3. CDR1 is LGHNA and CDR2 is YSLEER in the germline V gene.

This rearrangement joins TRBV29-1 to TRBJ2-3, with a tentative D call TRBD1 (5 bases). V was cut by 4 bases and J by 6 bases, with 11 bases left in between. This CDR3 comprises 12 residues. Germline V gene sequence: CDR1 SQVTM, CDR2 ANQGSEA. The CDR3 coding sequence is TGCAGCGTTGTGGGGCGGAGTGATACGCAGTATTTT. As protein: CSVVGRSDTQYF.

CDR3 loop: CASSPKGSVSTDTQYF. The CDR3 nucleotides are TGCGCCAGCAGCCCCAAGGGTAGCGTGAGCACAGATACGCAGTATTTT. The J gene is TRBJ2-3, the V gene TRBV5-1; D possibly corresponds to TRBD2 (5 bases). Trimming removed 4 bases from V and 0 bases from J, with 15 bases in between. Germline assignment: CDR1 SGHRS and CDR2 YFSETQ. This CDR3 contains 16 residues.

The rearrangement links TRBV27 to TRBJ1-2; D gene uncertain. V lost 8 bases, J lost 13 bases, and 20 bases lay in between. The CDR3 contains 12 residues. Germline CDR1 MNHEY, CDR2 SMNVEV (reference sequence). CDR3 bases: TGTGCCAGCGCCGCCTTTAGCGGAGTTATCACCTTC. As protein: CASAAFSGVITF.

The chain recombines TRBV7-9 with TRBJ2-7, with D hard to call. Looked up from germline, CDR1 is SEHNR and CDR2 is FQNEAQ (reference sequence). The CDR3 runs 15 residues. The germline V and J ends were trimmed by 5 bases and 3 bases, with 17 bases remaining between them. The CDR3, as DNA: TGTGCCAGCAGCATGTCCTCCGGATGGAGCTACGAGCAGTACTTC. Translating gives CASSMSSGWSYEQYF.

This clone was counted a single time. This sequence joins TRBV27 and TRBJ1-6; 8 bases line up with TRBD1. This CDR3 comprises 16 residues. Germline V gene lookup returns CDR1 MNHEY and CDR2 SMNVEV (reference sequence). The junction had 3 bases not matched to a gene; V was cut back by 5 bases and J by 0 bases. In DNA, the CDR3 is TGTGCCAGCAGTATCAGGGGGCTCTCCTATAATTCACCCCTCCACTTT. It codes for CASSIRGLSYNSPLHF.

The chain is built from TRBV7-9 and TRBJ2-3; 9 bases align to TRBD1. CDR1 is SEHNR and CDR2 is FQNEAQ in the germline V gene (reference sequence). V was pared by 5 bases and J by 5 bases, with 11 bases of the junction left unmatched. The CDR3 is made up of 16 amino acids. CDR3 sequence: CASSPLWTGVLDTQYF. For the CDR3, the DNA is TGTGCCAGCAGCCCTTTGTGGACAGGGGTTTTAGATACGCAGTATTTT.